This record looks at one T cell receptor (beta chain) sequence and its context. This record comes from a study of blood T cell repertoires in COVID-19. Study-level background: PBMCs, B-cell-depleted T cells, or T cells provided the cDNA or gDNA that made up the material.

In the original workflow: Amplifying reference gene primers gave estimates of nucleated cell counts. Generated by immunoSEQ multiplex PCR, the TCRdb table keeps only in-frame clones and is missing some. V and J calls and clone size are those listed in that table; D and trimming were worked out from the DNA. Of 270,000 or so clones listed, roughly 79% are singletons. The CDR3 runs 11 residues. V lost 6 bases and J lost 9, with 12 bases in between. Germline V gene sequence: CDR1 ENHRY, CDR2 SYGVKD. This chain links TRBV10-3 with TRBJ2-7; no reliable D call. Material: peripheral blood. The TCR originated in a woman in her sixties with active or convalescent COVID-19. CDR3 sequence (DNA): TGTGCCATCAGCGGAGCTTTTGGGCAGTACTTC. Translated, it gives CAISGAFGQYF.